The 14 T cell receptor beta chains in this list originate from one sample, sequenced in a study of blood T cells in healthy people across ages. Together with a sample-barcoded 5' primer, a J-beta primer mix was included in a second PCR lasting roughly 6 to 12 cycles. Via MiXCR, TCRdb re-called the 5' RACE reads, giving one row per CDR3 protein. The sample has approximately 2,000,000 distinct CDR3 sequences, about two fifths seen once. The sample consisted of blood. Every receptor here comes from a human donor in good health.

The V and J genes are TRBV12-5 and TRBJ2-6; TRBD1 matches 8 bases. V lost 4 bases, J lost 2 bases, and 13 bases stayed unmatched. The length of the CDR3 is 19 residues. The germline gives CDR1 LGHNT, CDR2 FRNRAP. The CDR3 DNA sequence: TGTGCTAGTGGTTCCCGGCCCGGGACAGGAAAAACTGGGGCCAACGTCCTGACTTTC. It yields the protein CASGSRPGTGKTGANVLTF.

The chain carries TRBV7-2 and TRBJ1-5, with TRBD1 identical over 10 bases. Germline V CDR1 and CDR2: SGHTA, FQGNSA. V lost 5 bases, J lost 15 bases, and 19 bases stayed unmatched. The CDR3 loop spans 16 amino acids. The CDR3 DNA sequence: TGTGCCAGCAGCCCTCAATCGGACAGGGGGGTAGTAGCGTGGCATTTT. Its protein product is CASSPQSDRGVVAWHF. Supplemented by reference TRBV7-2 and TRBJ1-5, the full variable domain reads GAGVSQSPSNKVTEKGKDVELRCDPISGHTALYWYRQSLGQGLEFLIYFQGNSAPDKSGLPSDRFSAERTGGSVSTLTIQRTQQEDSAVYLCASSPQSDRGVVAWHFGDGTRLSIL.

The chain uses TRBV4-3 and TRBJ2-2; D tentatively reads TRBD1 or TRBD2 (6 bases each). Deletions cut 1 base from V and 5 bases from J, with 11 bases between. The CDR3 loop spans 15 amino acids. Germline lookup yields CDR1 LGHNA and CDR2 YSLEER. CDR3 region: CASSQGRGRTGELFF. The CDR3, as DNA: TGCGCCAGCAGCCAAGGACGGGGGCGAACCGGGGAGCTGTTTTTT.

This clonotype was detected a few times. The J gene is TRBJ2-1, the V gene TRBV7-2; D possibly corresponds to TRBD2 (6 bases). Trimming removed 2 bases from V and 5 bases from J, with 13 bases in between. The length of the CDR3 is 15 residues. Germline V gives CDR1 SGHTA, CDR2 FQGNSA. The CDR3 loop is CASSLRGRGNNEQFF. In nucleotides, the CDR3 is TGTGCCAGCAGCTTAAGGGGCCGGGGGAACAATGAGCAGTTCTTC.

This clonotype was counted between two and nine times. J is TRBJ2-1 and V is TRBV2; 7 bases are shared with TRBD2. The CDR3 is 14 amino acids. The V gene end was trimmed by 8 bases and the J gene end by 2 bases; junction bases not matched to a gene: 6. The germline V gene has CDR1 SNHLY and CDR2 FYNNEI. CDR3 bases: TGTGCCAGCGGGAGGGACGGAACCTACAATGAGCAGTTCTTC. Translated: CASGRDGTYNEQFF.

This clonotype was seen more than once but under ten times. This chain connects TRBV5-1 to TRBJ2-3, with 10 bases lining up with TRBD1. The germline CDR1 and CDR2 sequences are SGHRS and YFSETQ. CDR3 length: 17 residues. Trimming removed 4 bases from V and 3 bases from J; junction bases left unmatched: 11. The CDR3 here is CASSPRDRGGGTDTQYF. The CDR3 nucleotides read TGCGCCAGCAGCCCCCGGGACAGGGGAGGTGGAACAGATACGCAGTATTTT.

This clonotype was seen only a few times. At one boundary the junction diverges from the germline segment, which might be a read error. V gene TRBV6-2 or TRBV6-3 combines with J gene TRBJ2-7, with D hard to call. Germline V gene data show CDR1 as MNHEY and CDR2 as SVGEGT. This CDR3 region has 14 residues. The CDR3 nucleotides read TGTGCCAGCAGCTACTACGGTAGGTGGGACGAGCAGTACTTC. It encodes CASSYYGRWDEQYF.

The chain has TRBV6-5 and TRBJ2-6; 7 positions agree with TRBD1. This CDR3 has 17 residues. Germline V gene data show CDR1 as MNHEY and CDR2 as SVGAGI. V trimming: 5 bases; J trimming: 3 bases; junction bases outside the gene matches: 10. This CDR3 reads CASSVLDRYFGANVLTF. The CDR3 DNA sequence: TGTGCCAGCAGTGTACTGGACAGGTACTTTGGGGCCAACGTCCTGACTTTC.

For this clonotype: Germline is not matched at one junction end, which may reflect a read error. The genes are TRBV12-3 or TRBV12-4 and TRBJ1-5, with D uncertain. The CDR3 length is 12 residues. DNA for the CDR3: TGTGCCGGCAGTTTTGGGGATCAGCCCCAGCATTTT. Protein sequence: CAGSFGDQPQHF.

The rearrangement uses TRBV20-1 and TRBJ1-1; 9 positions match TRBD1. The CDR3 has 14 amino acids. V shed 6 bases, J shed 5 bases, and the junction held 10 bases outside the gene matches. Germline V CDR1 and CDR2: DFQATT, SNEGSKA (reference sequence). This chain's CDR3 is CSALTGGGGTEAFF. The CDR3, as DNA: TGCAGTGCACTGACAGGGGGTGGCGGGACTGAAGCTTTCTTT.

In its sample, this clonotype was seen a few times. One junction end does not reproduce the germline sequence, and a read error may be involved. The V gene is TRBV11-1, the J gene TRBJ2-1, with 9 bases identical to TRBD2. CDR3 length: 16 residues. Germline values: CDR1 SGHAT, CDR2 FQDESV (reference sequence). The CDR3 spells CANSLGSGSTYNEQFF. The DNA of the CDR3 is TGTGCCAACAGCTTAGGTAGCGGGAGCACCTACAATGAGCAGTTCTTC.

The rearrangement uses TRBV7-2 and TRBJ2-3; D is possibly TRBD1 (6 bases). This CDR3 has 14 residues. CDR1 and CDR2 from the germline V gene are SGHTA and FQGNSA. V lost 5 bases and J 2 bases, leaving 11 bases between the germline ends. As DNA, the CDR3 is TGTGCCAGCAGCCGCCCAGGGGTCACAGATACGCAGTATTTT. The encoded protein is CASSRPGVTDTQYF. The complete variable domain, with remaining parts taken from reference TRBV7-2 and TRBJ2-3, reads GAGVSQSPSNKVTEKGKDVELRCDPISGHTALYWYRQSLGQGLEFLIYFQGNSAPDKSGLPSDRFSAERTGGSVSTLTIQRTQQEDSAVYLCASSRPGVTDTQYFGPGTRLTVL.

This chain joins TRBV7-9 and TRBJ2-6; TRBD1 is a possible D gene (5 bases). The CDR3 is made up of 17 amino acids. The ends were cut back, 0 bases at V and 2 bases at J, with 11 bases in the middle. Looked up from germline, CDR1 is SEHNR and CDR2 is FQNEAQ (reference sequence). The CDR3 region has the DNA TGTGCCAGCAGCTTAGCCCAGGGAATGCCTGGGGCCAACGTCCTGACTTTC. This sequence encodes CASSLAQGMPGANVLTF.

The V and J genes are TRBV6-4 and TRBJ1-2; the D is unclear. The CDR3 length is 15 residues. The germline V and J ends were trimmed by 6 bases and 0 bases, with 14 bases remaining between them. The germline V gene has CDR1 MRHNA and CDR2 SNTAGT. The CDR3 protein is CASRESPGANYGYTF. CDR3 DNA sequence: TGTGCCAGCAGAGAGTCCCCGGGAGCTAACTATGGCTACACCTTC.